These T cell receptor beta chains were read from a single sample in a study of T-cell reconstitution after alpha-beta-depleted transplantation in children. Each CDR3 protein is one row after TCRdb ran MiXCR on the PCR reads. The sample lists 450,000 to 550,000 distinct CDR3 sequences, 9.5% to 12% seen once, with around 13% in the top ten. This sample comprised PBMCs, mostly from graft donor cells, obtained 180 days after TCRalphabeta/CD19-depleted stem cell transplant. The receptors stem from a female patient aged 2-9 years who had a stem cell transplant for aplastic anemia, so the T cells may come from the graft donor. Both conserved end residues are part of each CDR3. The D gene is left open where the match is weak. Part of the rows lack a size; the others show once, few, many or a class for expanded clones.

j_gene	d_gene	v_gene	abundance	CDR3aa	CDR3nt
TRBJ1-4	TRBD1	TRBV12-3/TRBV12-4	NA	CASSLEDRGLKRTRVNNGKLFF	TGTGCCAGCAGTTTAGAAGACAGGGGGCTCAAGAGGACCCGGGTGAATAATGGAAAACTGTTTTTT
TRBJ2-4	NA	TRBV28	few	CASLPRGTGKNIQYF	TGTGCCAGCCTACCGCGAGGGACTGGCAAAAACATTCAGTACTTC
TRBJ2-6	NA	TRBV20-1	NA	CSASRGTRISGANVLTF	TGCAGTGCTAGCCGCGGGACAAGGATCTCTGGGGCCAACGTCCTGACTTTC
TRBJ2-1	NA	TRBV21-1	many	CASSHDRAPQYNEQFF	TGTGCCAGCAGCCACGACCGAGCGCCTCAGTACAATGAGCAGTTCTTC
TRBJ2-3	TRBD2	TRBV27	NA	CASSLLGGGLGGIHTQYF	TGTGCCAGCAGTTTATTAGGGGGGGGACTAGGAGGAATACATACGCAGTATTTT
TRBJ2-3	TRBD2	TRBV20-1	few	CSAKLAGGDTQYF	TGCAGTGCTAAACTAGCGGGAGGCGATACGCAGTATTTT
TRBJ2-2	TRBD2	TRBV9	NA	CASSVAGIAGGVSGELFF	TGTGCCAGCAGCGTAGCTGGGATAGCGGGAGGAGTAAGCGGGGAGCTGTTTTTT
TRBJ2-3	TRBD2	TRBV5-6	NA	CASSLVGREDYTDTQYF	TGTGCCAGCAGCTTGGTTGGGCGGGAGGACTACACAGATACGCAGTATTTT
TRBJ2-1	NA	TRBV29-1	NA	CSVRGVSSYNEQFF	TGCAGCGTTCGCGGAGTTAGCTCCTACAATGAGCAGTTCTTC
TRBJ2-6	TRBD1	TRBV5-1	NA	CASSFRDRGGSGANVLTF	TGCGCCAGCAGCTTCAGAGACAGGGGGGGCTCTGGGGCCAACGTCCTGACTTTC
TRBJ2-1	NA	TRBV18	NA	CASSPLRGANEQFF	TGTGCCAGCTCACCACTTAGGGGAGCGAATGAGCAGTTCTTC
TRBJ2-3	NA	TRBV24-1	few	CATSDPGTTEVEYF	TGTGCCACCAGTGATCCTGGGACCACCGAGGTGGAGTATTTT
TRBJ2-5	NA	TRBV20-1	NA	CSASTGNRGETQYF	TGCAGTGCTAGCACAGGGAACCGGGGTGAGACCCAGTACTTC
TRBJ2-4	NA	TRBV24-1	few	CATSDSMTRYENIQYF	TGTGCCACCAGTGATTCGATGACTAGATATGAAAACATTCAGTACTTC
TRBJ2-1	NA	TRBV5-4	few	CASSYGLFTQAYNEQFF	TGTGCCAGCAGCTACGGACTCTTTACCCAGGCGTACAATGAGCAGTTCTTC
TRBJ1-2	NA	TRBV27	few	CASSLTRQNRYGYTF	TGTGCCAGCAGTTTAACCCGACAGAATCGCTATGGCTACACCTTC
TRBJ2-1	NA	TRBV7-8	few	CASSPRRGHNEQFF	TGTGCCAGCAGCCCCCGTCGCGGCCACAATGAGCAGTTCTTC
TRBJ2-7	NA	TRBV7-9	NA	CASSLVVRDAEQYF	TGTGCCAGCAGCTTAGTCGTGCGAGACGCCGAGCAGTACTTC
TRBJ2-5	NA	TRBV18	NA	CASSLQGNRETQYF	TGTGCCAGCTCACTGCAGGGTAACCGAGAGACCCAGTACTTC
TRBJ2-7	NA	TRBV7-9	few	CASSLDWGYEQYF	TGTGCCAGCAGCTTAGATTGGGGGTACGAGCAGTACTTC
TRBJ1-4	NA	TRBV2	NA	CASLNEFNEKLFF	TGTGCCAGCCTGAACGAGTTTAATGAAAAACTGTTTTTT
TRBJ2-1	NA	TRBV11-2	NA	CASSLGGGGAEQFF	TGTGCCAGCAGCTTAGGAGGAGGAGGCGCTGAGCAGTTCTTC
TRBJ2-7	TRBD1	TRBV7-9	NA	CASRQGAYEQYF	TGTGCCAGCAGACAGGGGGCCTACGAGCAGTACTTC
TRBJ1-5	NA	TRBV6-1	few	CASKTGGGSNQPQHF	TGTGCCAGCAAAACCGGGGGAGGCAGCAATCAGCCCCAGCATTTT
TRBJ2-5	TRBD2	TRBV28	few	CASRTYSGRAGETQYF	TGTGCCAGCAGGACCTATAGCGGGAGGGCAGGAGAGACCCAGTACTTC
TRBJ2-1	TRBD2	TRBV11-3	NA	CASSTPGLAPHEQFF	TGTGCCAGCAGCACCCCGGGACTAGCGCCCCATGAGCAGTTCTTC
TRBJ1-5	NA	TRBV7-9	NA	CASSLAGSDGYQPQHF	TGTGCCAGCAGCTTAGCGGGAAGTGATGGTTATCAGCCCCAGCATTTT